This TCR beta chain was documented in a study of T cell changes during pregnancy in multiple sclerosis. V lost 3 bases, J lost 5 bases, and 10 bases lay in between. This CDR3 contains 13 residues. Germline V lookup: CDR1 MNHEY, CDR2 SMNVEV (reference sequence). Profiled with immunoSEQ multiplex PCR; TCRdb holds only in-frame clones, not every one. The sample contains just under 40,000 clones, 90% of which appear only once. This chain links TRBV27 with TRBJ1-1; D is possibly TRBD1 (5 bases). This receptor was taken from a female donor in good health, enrolled as a control in a pregnancy study. The source was CD4+ T cells from peripheral blood mononuclear cells, collected in the first trimester of pregnancy. The CDR3 here is CASSFFRGTEAFF. The CDR3 bases are TGTGCCAGCAGTTTTTTTAGGGGTACTGAAGCTTTCTTT.